A single sample is the source of the 27 T cell receptor beta chains below, sequenced in a study of control samples from healthy donors and cancer patients. Produced via immunoSEQ multiplex PCR; TCRdb's table is partial and in-frame only. The sample has 85,000 to 110,000 clones, more than 85% seen once. The sample comprised PBMCs. These TCRs come from a man in his 60s with lung cancer.

This chain uses TRBV5-1 with TRBJ1-4, with 8 bases matching TRBD1. Germline V gene lookup returns CDR1 SGHRS and CDR2 YFSETQ. V shed 3 bases and J 8 bases; nucleotides not matched to a gene: 9. The CDR3 extends over 15 amino acids. The CDR3: CASSWAGGSEEKLFF. For the CDR3, the DNA is TGCGCCAGCAGCTGGGCAGGGGGCAGTGAGGAAAAACTGTTTTTT.

This chain joins TRBV27 and TRBJ2-3, with D possibly TRBD2 on 5 matching bases. CDR1 MNHEY and CDR2 SMNVEV come from the germline V gene (reference sequence). The germline V and J ends were trimmed by 5 bases and 0 bases, with 12 bases remaining between them. The CDR3 runs to 15 residues. This CDR3 reads CASSQDGGSTDTQYF. The CDR3 nucleotides read TGTGCCAGCAGTCAGGACGGAGGAAGCACAGATACGCAGTATTTT.

CDR3 coding DNA: TGTGCCAGCTCCCGGGACGGCTCCTACGAGCAGTACGTC. This codes for CASSRDGSYEQYV. J is TRBJ2-7 and V is TRBV2, with D perhaps matching TRBD1 or TRBD2 (5 bases each). This CDR3 region has 13 residues. V was pared by 8 bases and J by 0 bases, with 11 bases between. Germline lookup yields CDR1 SNHLY and CDR2 FYNNEI.

This chain connects TRBV4-2 to TRBJ1-5; D unresolved. The germline V gene encodes CDR1 LGHNA and CDR2 YNFKEQ. The CDR3 runs 16 residues. V was cut by 3 bases and J by 5 bases, with 17 bases left in between. The CDR3 protein is CASSQVSGAVDQPQHF. As DNA, the CDR3 is TGTGCCAGCAGCCAGGTGTCCGGAGCCGTCGATCAGCCCCAGCATTTT.

The gene calls are TRBV25-1 and TRBJ1-1, with D possibly TRBD1 on 5 matching bases. Per germline, CDR1 MGHDK and CDR2 SYGVNS. CDR3 length: 15 residues. Between the trimmed V and J ends, which lost 1 base and 1 base, there was a span of 10 bases. CDR3 nucleotide sequence: TGTGCCAGCAGTGAATCGGGTAGGGGGAACACTGAAGCTTTCTTT. Translation gives CASSESGRGNTEAFF.

This clone was seen just once. This rearrangement joins TRBV7-2 to TRBJ1-5; 9 nucleotides match TRBD1. Germline values: CDR1 SGHTA, CDR2 FQGNSA. V lost 3 bases, J lost 6 bases, and 3 bases stayed unmatched. The CDR3 consists of 14 residues. As DNA, the CDR3 is TGTGCCAGCAGCTTTTGGGGACAGGGTCAGCCCCAGCATTTT. Translation gives CASSFWGQGQPQHF.

The chain links TRBV6-5 to TRBJ2-2; perhaps TRBD1 as D (5 bases). Looked up from germline, CDR1 is MNHEY and CDR2 is SVGAGI. This CDR3 is 14 amino acids long. The germline V and J ends were trimmed by 6 bases and 4 bases, with 12 bases remaining between them. The CDR3 sequence is CASRNDRVTGELFF. The CDR3 DNA is TGTGCCAGCAGGAACGACAGAGTCACCGGGGAGCTGTTTTTT.

This rearrangement joins TRBV5-1 to TRBJ1-3; possibly TRBD1 for D (5 bases). This CDR3 spans 17 amino acids. From germline, CDR1 is SGHRS and CDR2 YFSETQ. Trimming pared 2 bases from V and 2 bases from J, leaving 17 bases between. CDR3 region: CASSLDLREGPGNTIYF. In DNA, the CDR3 is TGCGCCAGCAGCTTAGATCTCAGGGAAGGACCTGGAAACACCATATATTTT.

The chain combines TRBV9 with TRBJ2-5; D not certain. The V gene lost 3 bases and the J gene lost 6 bases, with 9 bases spanning the gap. Germline V lookup: CDR1 SGDLS, CDR2 YYNGEE. The CDR3 consists of 12 residues. CDR3 residues: CASSARLKTQYF. CDR3 nucleotide sequence: TGTGCCAGCAGCGCCCGACTCAAGACCCAGTACTTC.

The chain links TRBV29-1 to TRBJ1-1; 8 nucleotides agree with TRBD1. After removal of 4 bases from V and 3 bases from J, the junction contained 7 bases not matched to a gene. The CDR3 spans 14 residues. Per the germline V gene, CDR1 is SQVTM and CDR2 is ANQGSEA. In DNA form, the CDR3 reads TGCAGCGTTGCCAGGGGGCGCGGGGACACTGAAGCTTTCTTT. Its protein product is CSVARGRGDTEAFF.

The rearrangement joins TRBV7-9 to TRBJ1-2; possible D gene TRBD1, 5 bases. This CDR3 spans 16 amino acids. The V and J ends lost 1 base and 8 bases respectively, with 20 bases between them. CDR1 and CDR2 from the germline V gene are SEHNR and FQNEAQ (reference sequence). The CDR3: CASSLVSRVGSYGYTF. The CDR3 DNA reads TGTGCCAGCAGCTTAGTCTCCAGGGTAGGCAGTTACGGCTACACCTTC.

V is TRBV4-1 and J is TRBJ2-7; perhaps TRBD2 as D (5 bases). CDR3 length equals 16 residues. Looked up from germline, CDR1 is MGHRA and CDR2 is YSYEKL. V was trimmed by 0 bases and J by 3 bases, leaving 15 bases between them. The CDR3 sequence is CASSQEEASSFYEQYF. Written as DNA, the CDR3 is TGCGCCAGCAGCCAAGAGGAAGCTAGCTCTTTCTACGAGCAGTACTTC.

The CDR3 nucleotides read TGTGCCAGCAGGGGGTATCAGGATTCACCCCTCCACTTT. Protein sequence: CASRGYQDSPLHF. V usage is TRBV3-1 (or the pseudogene TRBV3-2) and J usage is TRBJ1-6; no clear D. The CDR3 runs to 13 residues. From germline, CDR1 is LGHDT and CDR2 YNNKEL (reference sequence). V was cut by 6 bases and J by 8 bases, with 11 bases left in between.

This clone was picked up one time. V is TRBV7-6 and J is TRBJ2-2; no clear D. The CDR3 runs 16 residues. Germline loops: CDR1 SGHVS, CDR2 FNYEAQ. The ends were cut back, 1 base at V and 0 bases at J, with 9 bases in the middle. The CDR3 DNA is TGTGCCAGCAGCTTAGAGATTGGGCCGAACACCGGGGAGCTGTTTTTT. Translation gives CASSLEIGPNTGELFF.

This clone was found once. The J gene is TRBJ2-3, the V gene TRBV30; the D gene is possibly TRBD2 (5 bases). The V end lost 3 bases, the J end lost 0 bases, and 16 bases lay between the germline ends. Per germline, CDR1 GTSNPN and CDR2 SVGIG (reference sequence). The CDR3 runs to 16 residues. The CDR3 spells CAWRQSLTGSTDTQYF. The CDR3, as DNA: TGTGCCTGGAGACAGAGCTTGACGGGGAGCACAGATACGCAGTATTTT.

The chain employs TRBV3-1 (or the pseudogene TRBV3-2) and TRBJ2-7, with 7 bases fitting TRBD1. J gave up 5 bases and V 1 base, and 8 bases lay outside the gene matches. Germline CDR1 is LGHDT and CDR2 is YNNKEL (reference sequence). The CDR3 is 15 residues long. The CDR3 reads CASSQGQGRRNEQYV. CDR3 DNA sequence: TGTGCCAGCAGCCAAGGACAGGGTAGGAGGAACGAGCAGTACGTC.

The V and J genes are TRBV5-6 and TRBJ2-5; D is perhaps TRBD1 or TRBD2 (5 bases each). The V gene's germline CDR1 is SGHDT and CDR2 YYEEEE. V lost 0 bases, J lost 5 bases, and 14 bases lay in between. This CDR3 is 15 amino acids long. The CDR3 nucleotides are TGTGCCAGCAGCTTGGGAGGGGCAGGGCTGGAGACCCAGTACTTC. This sequence encodes CASSLGGAGLETQYF.

This clone was seen a single time. This rearrangement joins TRBV10-1 to TRBJ2-1, with a possible D match to TRBD2 (6 bases). Between the trimmed V and J ends, which lost 3 bases and 8 bases, there was a span of 17 bases. Per germline, CDR1 WNHNN and CDR2 SYGVQD (reference sequence). This CDR3 has 15 residues. The CDR3 here is CASSDRLGGRDEQFF. In DNA, the CDR3 is TGCGCCAGCAGTGATCGTTTGGGGGGAAGGGATGAGCAGTTCTTC.

The rearrangement joins TRBV27 to TRBJ2-2; 9 positions agree with TRBD1. The CDR3 runs to 15 residues. Trimming took 5 bases from V and 5 from J; bases not matched to a gene: 6. Per the germline V gene, CDR1 is MNHEY and CDR2 is SMNVEV (reference sequence). CDR3 in DNA: TGTGCCAGCAGTCGGAACAGGGGGCAAACCGGGGAGCTGTTTTTT. Translation gives CASSRNRGQTGELFF.

In nucleotides, the CDR3 is TGTGCCAGCAGGGGGGGCGGACAGGGAGGGGTCGAGCAGTACTTC. Encoded protein: CASRGGGQGGVEQYF. This chain links TRBV6-5 with TRBJ2-7; maybe TRBD1 (8 bases). Trimming took off 6 bases at V and 6 bases at J, with 21 bases between the two ends. This CDR3 comprises 15 residues. Germline-derived CDR1 and CDR2 are MNHEY and SVGAGI.

V is TRBV29-1 and J is TRBJ2-2; unclear D gene. V gave up 6 bases and J gave up 2 bases, with 7 bases separating them. Germline V CDR1 and CDR2: SQVTM, ANQGSEA. The CDR3 is 12 amino acids. CDR3 sequence reads: CSVQSNTGELFF. CDR3 nucleotide sequence: TGCAGCGTACAAAGCAACACCGGGGAGCTGTTTTTT.

The chain recombines TRBV30 with TRBJ2-3, with 9 bases identical to TRBD1. The CDR3 covers 15 residues. The germline CDR1 and CDR2 sequences are GTSNPN and SVGIG (reference sequence). V gave up 1 base and J gave up 3 bases; unmatched junction bases: 5. DNA of the CDR3: TGTGCCTGGAGTGAGGGGACAGGGAGTACAGATACGCAGTATTTT. This translates into CAWSEGTGSTDTQYF.

The genes are TRBV7-9 and TRBJ2-7, with no clear D. Trimming removed 5 bases at V and 5 bases at J, with 7 bases between. CDR1 and CDR2 (germline): SEHNR, FQNEAQ (reference sequence). The CDR3 is 11 amino acids. In DNA, the CDR3 is TGTGCCAGCAGCCTCATTGACGAGCAGTACTTC. It yields the protein CASSLIDEQYF.

The CDR3 DNA is TGCGCCAGCAGCCAAGGGGGAGGGGAAGAGACCCAGTACTTC. This codes for CASSQGGGEETQYF. The rearrangement links TRBV4-1 to TRBJ2-5; 7 nucleotides agree with TRBD2. V lost 1 base and J lost 3; bases outside the gene matches: 2. Per the germline V gene, CDR1 is MGHRA and CDR2 is YSYEKL. The CDR3 is 14 amino acids.

This clone was seen just once. The rearrangement uses TRBV6-6 and TRBJ1-2; 7 bases line up with TRBD1. V trimming: 2 bases; J trimming: 3 bases; junction bases outside the gene matches: 6. The V gene's germline CDR1 is MNHNY and CDR2 SVGAGI (reference sequence). CDR3 length equals 15 residues. The CDR3 loop reads CASSYGQGDYYGYTF. CDR3 DNA: TGTGCCAGCAGTTACGGGCAGGGGGATTACTATGGCTACACCTTC.

The rearrangement uses TRBV5-1 and TRBJ2-5; D remains ambiguous. CDR3 length equals 14 residues. Germline V lookup: CDR1 SGHRS, CDR2 YFSETQ. V lost 0 bases and J lost 2, with 8 bases in between. CDR3 loop: CASSLGQSQETQYF. The CDR3 nucleotides are TGCGCCAGCAGCTTGGGCCAGTCTCAAGAGACCCAGTACTTC.

V usage is TRBV29-1 and J usage is TRBJ1-2; no clear D gene. Germline CDR1 SQVTM, CDR2 ANQGSEA. Trimming cost V 3 bases and J 1 base, with 9 bases left between them. The CDR3 loop spans 13 amino acids. The CDR3 reads CSVEGHRNYGYTF. The CDR3 DNA reads TGCAGCGTTGAGGGCCACCGTAACTATGGCTACACCTTC.